The source of this T cell receptor (beta chain) is a study of T cells in narcolepsy. This clone occurred once. Its antigen is undetermined. Assay: immunoSEQ multiplex PCR; the TCRdb copy retains only in-frame clones and omits some. The sample lists 30,000 to 45,000 clones; roughly 87% were seen once. V shed 3 bases and J shed 6 bases, with 11 bases lying between them. The germline gives CDR1 SNHLY, CDR2 FYNNEI. This CDR3 spans 13 amino acids. Study-wide points: Some memory CD4+ repertoires had no autoreactive clone sequences. Autoreactive clonotypes reportedly recurred in blood of same and different patients, not controls. Autoreactive HCRT-specific and TRIB2-specific clonotypes were marked in same-patient CSF-versus-blood CD4+ comparisons.

The chain carries TRBV2 and TRBJ1-2; no clear D gene. The sample taken for sequencing was CD45RA- memory CD4+ T cells from PBMCs. The receptor comes from a human donor with narcolepsy. The CDR3 DNA reads TGTGCCAGCAGTGACGACATAGAGCATGGCTACACCTTC. Encoded protein: CASSDDIEHGYTF.